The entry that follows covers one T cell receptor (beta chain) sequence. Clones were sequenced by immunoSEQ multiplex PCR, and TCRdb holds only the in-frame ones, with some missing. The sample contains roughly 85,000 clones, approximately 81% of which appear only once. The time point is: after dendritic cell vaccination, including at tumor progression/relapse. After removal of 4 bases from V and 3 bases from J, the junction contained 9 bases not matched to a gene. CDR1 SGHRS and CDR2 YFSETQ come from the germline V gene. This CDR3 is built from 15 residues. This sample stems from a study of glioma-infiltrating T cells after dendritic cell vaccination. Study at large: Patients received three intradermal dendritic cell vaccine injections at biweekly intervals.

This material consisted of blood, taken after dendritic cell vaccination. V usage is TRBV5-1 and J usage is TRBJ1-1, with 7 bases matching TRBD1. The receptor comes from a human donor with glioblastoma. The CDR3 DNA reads TGCGCCAGCAGCAAACAGGGGCCCTCCGACACTGAAGCTTTCTTT. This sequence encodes CASSKQGPSDTEAFF. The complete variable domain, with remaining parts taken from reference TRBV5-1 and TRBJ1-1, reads KAGVTQTPRYLIKTRGQQVTLSCSPISGHRSVSWYQQTPGQGLQFLFEYFSETQRNKGNFPGRFSGRQFSNSRSEMNVSTLELGDSALYLCASSKQGPSDTEAFFGQGTRLTVV.